These 28 T cell receptor beta chains originate from one sample sequenced in a study of blood T cell repertoires in COVID-19. The protocol was immunoSEQ multiplex PCR, while the TCRdb copy is restricted to in-frame clones and leaves out a portion. The data contain 150,000 to 200,000 clones, approximately 86% of them singletons. Sequences were obtained from peripheral blood. The receptors derive from a man aged 55 to 70 with COVID-19, enrolled during active disease.

As concerns this clone: Different DNA sequences within this sample yield the same CDR3. This chain uses TRBV19 with TRBJ2-1, with D possibly TRBD2 on 6 matching bases. V lost 0 bases and J lost 2, with 11 bases in between. This CDR3 has 16 residues. Germline values: CDR1 LNHDA, CDR2 SQIVND (reference sequence). CDR3: CASSIDSGPPYNEQFF. CDR3 bases: TGTGCCAGTAGTATAGACAGCGGGCCCCCCTACAATGAGCAGTTCTTC.

The V call is TRBV11-2, the J call TRBJ1-1; the match to TRBD1 covers 7 bases. The CDR3 spans 13 residues. Germline trimming cut 5 bases from V and 9 bases from J; bases unmatched to any gene: 9. Germline assignment: CDR1 SGHAT and CDR2 FQNNGV. CDR3 region: CASSPDRARKAFF. The CDR3 DNA follows: TGTGCCAGCAGCCCCGACAGGGCAAGGAAAGCTTTCTTT.

The CDR3 reads CASSLDGTSGELWQFF. The CDR3 DNA reads TGTGCCAGCAGCTTAGATGGGACTAGCGGGGAGTTGTGGCAGTTCTTC. The rearrangement joins TRBV11-3 to TRBJ2-1; 13 nucleotides agree with TRBD2. CDR3 size: 16 residues. Germline lookup yields CDR1 SGHNT and CDR2 YENEEA. Trimming cost V 0 bases and J 12 bases; bases outside gene matches: 8.

This chain connects TRBV7-8 to TRBJ1-1; D is perhaps TRBD1 (5 bases). V was trimmed by 5 bases and J by 1 base, leaving 14 bases between them. This CDR3 contains 15 residues. Germline V gives CDR1 SGHVS, CDR2 FQNEAQ. CDR3 residues: CASSASRGKNTEAFF. CDR3 bases: TGTGCCAGCAGCGCTTCTAGGGGTAAGAACACTGAAGCTTTCTTT.

V is TRBV6-6 and J is TRBJ1-1; 10 bases are a match to TRBD1. CDR3 length equals 15 residues. The J segment lost 5 bases and the V segment lost 6 bases, leaving 9 bases of the junction unmatched. Germline V lookup: CDR1 MNHNY, CDR2 SVGAGI (reference sequence). The CDR3 sequence is CASRWDRGSGTEAFF. For the CDR3, the DNA is TGTGCCAGCAGGTGGGACAGGGGCTCGGGGACTGAAGCTTTCTTT.

V usage is TRBV6-2 or TRBV6-3 and J usage is TRBJ2-3, with TRBD1 as a possible D gene (6 bases). This CDR3 region has 18 residues. Germline V gene data show CDR1 as MNHEY and CDR2 as SVGEGT. With 6 bases removed from V and 0 bases from J, the gap between germline ends came to 22 bases. Written as DNA, the CDR3 is TGTGCCAGCAGCGATTTACAGGGCAGCCGTACTAGCACAGATACGCAGTATTTT. As protein: CASSDLQGSRTSTDTQYF.

This clone was detected only once. V and J are TRBV15 and TRBJ1-2; 11 positions match TRBD1. Germline V gene sequence: CDR1 LNHNV, CDR2 YYDKDF (reference sequence). Trimming removed 3 bases from V and 3 bases from J; junction bases left unmatched: 0. The CDR3 spans 14 residues. The CDR3 region has the DNA TGTGCCACCAGCAGGGGACAGGGGGACTATGGCTACACCTTC. It translates to CATSRGQGDYGYTF.

The V call is TRBV4-3, the J call TRBJ2-3, with 8 bases identical to TRBD1. The CDR3 extends over 15 amino acids. Trimming removed 5 bases from V and 7 bases from J; junction bases left unmatched: 11. Germline V CDR1 and CDR2: LGHNA, YSLEER. The CDR3 is CASSDTGGFLNTQYF. The CDR3 nucleotides are TGCGCCAGCAGCGATACAGGGGGGTTTTTGAATACGCAGTATTTT.

For this clone: Other DNA sequences in the same sample also yield this CDR3. The chain combines TRBV2 with TRBJ1-5, with no clear D. Germline V gives CDR1 SNHLY, CDR2 FYNNEI. The CDR3 is 14 amino acids. V was trimmed by 4 bases and J by 0 bases, leaving 7 bases between them. The CDR3 nucleotides are TGTGCCAGCAGTGGGCAGTATAGCAATCAGCCCCAGCATTTT. Its protein product is CASSGQYSNQPQHF.

J is TRBJ1-2 and V is TRBV2; D uncertain. Germline V gives CDR1 SNHLY, CDR2 FYNNEI. The CDR3 contains 14 residues. Trimming left V 6 bases short and J 2 bases short, with 13 bases between. The CDR3 loop reads CASRSVAWNYGYTF. CDR3 nucleotide sequence: TGTGCCAGCAGGTCCGTGGCTTGGAACTATGGCTACACCTTC.

The chain is built from TRBV19 and TRBJ2-3, with D possibly being TRBD1 (5 bases). Germline V gene lookup returns CDR1 LNHDA and CDR2 SQIVND (reference sequence). V lost 6 bases to trimming and J lost 0 bases, with 13 bases between them. The CDR3 consists of 15 residues. In DNA form, the CDR3 reads TGTGCCAGTAGGGGGCCGGTTTTGAGCACAGATACGCAGTATTTT. Translated: CASRGPVLSTDTQYF. The full variable domain, rest sourced from reference TRBV19 and TRBJ2-3, is DGGITQSPKYLFRKEGQNVTLSCEQNLNHDAMYWYRQDPGQGLRLIYYSQIVNDFQKGDIAEGYSVSREKKESFPLTVTSAQKNPTAFYLCASRGPVLSTDTQYFGPGTRLTVL.

The V call is TRBV5-1, the J call TRBJ2-3, with TRBD2 matching 15 bases. Germline CDR1 reads SGHRS; CDR2 reads YFSETQ. The CDR3 totals 18 residues. V lost 4 bases and J lost 1; bases outside the gene matches: 7. CDR3 region: CASSRPGLAGGGTDTQYF. The CDR3 coding sequence is TGCGCCAGCAGCCGACCGGGACTAGCGGGGGGCGGCACAGATACGCAGTATTTT. Drawing the rest from reference TRBV5-1 and TRBJ2-3, the complete variable domain is KAGVTQTPRYLIKTRGQQVTLSCSPISGHRSVSWYQQTPGQGLQFLFEYFSETQRNKGNFPGRFSGRQFSNSRSEMNVSTLELGDSALYLCASSRPGLAGGGTDTQYFGPGTRLTVL.

The chain carries TRBV27 and TRBJ1-2; possible D gene TRBD1, 6 bases. The CDR3 is 13 residues long. Germline V gene sequence: CDR1 MNHEY, CDR2 SMNVEV (reference sequence). V lost 8 bases and J 3 bases, leaving 13 bases between the germline ends. CDR3 DNA sequence: TGTGCCAGCGGTCGACAGGACCACTATGGCTACACCTTC. Translating it yields CASGRQDHYGYTF.

The rearrangement links TRBV5-1 to TRBJ2-7, with TRBD1 matching over 11 bases. The germline CDR1 and CDR2 sequences are SGHRS and YFSETQ. The CDR3 sequence is 19 residues long. V lost 4 bases to trimming and J lost 0 bases; unmatched junction nucleotides: 15. CDR3 loop: CASSQNPAGTGGGSYEQYF. DNA for the CDR3: TGCGCCAGCAGCCAAAACCCTGCCGGGACAGGGGGAGGCTCCTACGAGCAGTACTTC. Looking up the rest from reference TRBV5-1 and TRBJ2-7 gives the full variable domain: KAGVTQTPRYLIKTRGQQVTLSCSPISGHRSVSWYQQTPGQGLQFLFEYFSETQRNKGNFPGRFSGRQFSNSRSEMNVSTLELGDSALYLCASSQNPAGTGGGSYEQYFGPGTRLTVT.

The gene calls are TRBV5-4 and TRBJ2-7, with D perhaps TRBD2 (5 bases). Per the germline V gene, CDR1 is SGHNT and CDR2 is YYREEE (reference sequence). The CDR3 totals 15 residues. Trimming took 4 bases from V and 3 from J, leaving 17 bases between them. CDR3 region: CASSSRELGYYEQYF. CDR3 in DNA: TGTGCCAGCAGCAGCCGGGAACTAGGTTACTACGAGCAGTACTTC.

The rearrangement uses TRBV6-5 and TRBJ2-5; no reliable D call. V was clipped by 8 bases and J by 4 bases, with 17 bases between them. Germline-derived CDR1 and CDR2 are MNHEY and SVGAGI. This CDR3 region has 14 residues. The chain's CDR3 is CASVHQTVPETQYF. The DNA of the CDR3 is TGTGCCAGCGTTCACCAAACAGTACCAGAGACCCAGTACTTC.

The chain couples TRBV5-1 to TRBJ1-2, with D perhaps TRBD1 (5 bases). V was cut by 0 bases and J by 4 bases, with 16 bases left in between. The CDR3 is made up of 16 amino acids. Germline assignment: CDR1 SGHRS and CDR2 YFSETQ. CDR3 protein: CASSLGQPDRGYGYTF. CDR3 in DNA: TGCGCCAGCAGCTTGGGACAGCCAGATAGGGGCTATGGCTACACCTTC.

The table lists this clone with a count of one. This chain connects TRBV6-5 to TRBJ2-1; 7 bases match TRBD1. This CDR3 contains 15 residues. The ends lost 6 bases at V and 3 bases at J; junction bases unmatched: 8. The germline V gene has CDR1 MNHEY and CDR2 SVGAGI. The CDR3 protein is CASSLRDRVYNEQFF. Here the CDR3 DNA reads TGTGCCAGCAGCCTCCGGGACAGAGTCTACAATGAGCAGTTCTTC.

The gene calls are TRBV6-5 and TRBJ1-1; D remains unclear. The CDR3 consists of 13 residues. Germline V gene lookup returns CDR1 MNHEY and CDR2 SVGAGI. V was pared by 5 bases and J by 0 bases, with 7 bases between. The CDR3 DNA follows: TGTGCCAGCAGTCGGGATTTGAACACTGAAGCTTTCTTT. Residues: CASSRDLNTEAFF.

V is TRBV19 and J is TRBJ1-3; D may be TRBD1 (5 bases). The CDR3 spans 13 residues. The germline V and J ends were trimmed by 8 bases and 4 bases, with 12 bases remaining between them. CDR1 is LNHDA and CDR2 is SQIVND in the germline V gene (reference sequence). As DNA, the CDR3 is TGTGCCAGTGTAGGGGTTGCCGGAAACACCATATATTTT. Protein product: CASVGVAGNTIYF. The complete variable domain, with remaining parts taken from reference TRBV19 and TRBJ1-3, reads DGGITQSPKYLFRKEGQNVTLSCEQNLNHDAMYWYRQDPGQGLRLIYYSQIVNDFQKGDIAEGYSVSREKKESFPLTVTSAQKNPTAFYLCASVGVAGNTIYFGEGSWLTVV.

The CDR3 DNA follows: TGTGCCAGCAGAACGCCGGGACAGGGGGCTGGCGAGCAGTACTTC. It translates to CASRTPGQGAGEQYF. The chain links TRBV6-5 to TRBJ2-7; 12 positions match TRBD1. Per germline, CDR1 MNHEY and CDR2 SVGAGI. This CDR3 has 15 amino acids. With 6 bases clipped from V and 6 bases from J, the junction kept 9 bases outside the gene matches.

V usage is TRBV12-3 or TRBV12-4 and J usage is TRBJ1-1; D is possibly TRBD1 (6 bases). The CDR3 consists of 12 residues. Between the trimmed V and J ends, which lost 5 bases and 7 bases, there was a span of 11 bases. CDR3 bases: TGTGCCAGCAGTCAGGGGAGGGTTGAAGCTTTCTTT. Protein: CASSQGRVEAFF.

The chain is built from TRBV5-1 and TRBJ1-5; D possibly corresponds to TRBD1 (6 bases). CDR3 length: 15 amino acids. CDR1 and CDR2 from the germline V gene are SGHRS and YFSETQ. Trimming pared 0 bases from V and 2 bases from J, leaving 9 bases between. DNA for the CDR3: TGCGCCAGCAGCTTGGTCGCAGGGGGCAATCAGCCCCAGCATTTT. It encodes CASSLVAGGNQPQHF.

V gene TRBV6-5 combines with J gene TRBJ2-3; 7 bases agree with TRBD2. The germline V gene encodes CDR1 MNHEY and CDR2 SVGAGI. The CDR3 has 15 amino acids. The trim removed 2 bases at V and 1 base at J, leaving 3 bases unmatched. The CDR3 region has the DNA TGTGCCAGCAGTTACGAGGCGGGGGGCACAGATACGCAGTATTTT. This codes for CASSYEAGGTDTQYF.

The V and J genes are TRBV28 and TRBJ2-1; D is perhaps TRBD1 (6 bases). The germline gives CDR1 MDHEN, CDR2 SYDVKM. The CDR3 spans 14 residues. V lost 5 bases and J 5 bases, leaving 13 bases between the germline ends. The CDR3 DNA is TGTGCCAGCAGTCCCGGGACACCAAACAATGAGCAGTTCTTC. It codes for CASSPGTPNNEQFF.

This clone was counted between two and nine times. The J gene is TRBJ2-1, the V gene TRBV5-1, with D perhaps matching TRBD2 (5 bases). V lost 4 bases and J 7 bases, leaving 18 bases between the germline ends. CDR1 is SGHRS, CDR2 YFSETQ, per germline. The CDR3 runs 15 residues. DNA for the CDR3: TGCGCCAGCAGCATCGGAGGTCTGGTGGGGAATGAGCAGTTCTTC. Residues: CASSIGGLVGNEQFF.

The chain couples TRBV9 to TRBJ1-3; TRBD1 might be the D (6 bases). Trimming removed 3 bases at V and 8 bases at J, with 12 bases between. The CDR3 loop spans 13 amino acids. CDR1 SGDLS and CDR2 YYNGEE come from the germline V gene. The CDR3 DNA sequence: TGTGCCAGCAGCGAACAGGGATCGGACACCATATATTTT. Translation: CASSEQGSDTIYF.

The chain employs TRBV12-5 and TRBJ2-3; TRBD2 matches 8 bases. V was pared by 6 bases and J by 7 bases, with 15 bases of the junction left unmatched. This CDR3 region has 16 residues. Germline assignment: CDR1 LGHNT and CDR2 FRNRAP. The CDR3 sequence: CASGRALPGLDNTQYF. CDR3 sequence (DNA): TGTGCTAGTGGCCGCGCTTTACCGGGACTAGACAATACGCAGTATTTT.